These 8 T cell receptor beta chains originate from one sample sequenced in a study of T-cell memory formation after mild COVID-19. TCRdb re-called the 5' RACE reads through MiXCR, storing one row per CDR3 protein. The data show roughly 100,000 distinct CDR3 sequences, under 15% seen once. Sequenced sample: PBMCs or a T cell subset sorted from them (not recorded which). The receptors derive from an adult woman who had mild COVID-19 (a few samples of this study predate the infection). Cell type and time point are not known.

This clonotype was seen many times. This chain connects TRBV7-8 to TRBJ2-3, with 9 bases aligning to TRBD2. Unmatched junction bases numbered 5, after V lost 5 bases and J lost 2 bases. Germline lookup yields CDR1 SGHVS and CDR2 FQNEAQ. This CDR3 spans 15 amino acids. This CDR3 reads CASSETSGDTDTQYF. CDR3 nucleotide sequence: TGTGCCAGCAGCGAGACTAGCGGAGACACAGATACGCAGTATTTT.

This clonotype was seen once. V usage is TRBV7-9 and J usage is TRBJ1-4; D is unclear. This CDR3 has 17 residues. Trimming removed 7 bases from V and 7 bases from J, with 25 bases in between. The germline V gene encodes CDR1 SEHNR and CDR2 FQNEAQ (reference sequence). This CDR3 is CASIPITAPAPAEKLFF. DNA for the CDR3: TGTGCCAGCATCCCTATTACTGCTCCGGCGCCGGCTGAAAAACTGTTTTTT.

This chain uses TRBV12-3 or TRBV12-4 with TRBJ1-1, with TRBD1 matching 11 bases. V lost 4 bases, J lost 5 bases, and 15 bases stayed unmatched. The CDR3 is 18 residues long. The CDR3 region is CASSWILDRGRLNTEAFF. As DNA, the CDR3 is TGTGCCAGCAGTTGGATATTGGACAGGGGGCGATTAAATACTGAAGCTTTCTTT.

The chain combines TRBV19 with TRBJ1-1, with TRBD1 as a possible D gene (5 bases). Per germline, CDR1 LNHDA and CDR2 SQIVND (reference sequence). Trimming removed 10 bases from V and 1 base from J, with 10 bases in between. The CDR3 contains 12 residues. The CDR3 sequence: CAIGTGNTEAFF. The DNA for the CDR3 is TGTGCCATCGGGACGGGGAACACTGAAGCTTTCTTT.

V and J are TRBV7-6 and TRBJ2-1; D uncertain. The V end lost 4 bases, the J end lost 5 bases, and 6 bases lay between the germline ends. Germline V CDR1 and CDR2: SGHVS, FNYEAQ. This CDR3 has 12 amino acids. The CDR3 coding sequence is TGTGCCAGCAGCTACATACACAATGAGCAGTTCTTC. Translating gives CASSYIHNEQFF.

This clonotype was observed a handful of times. The CDR3: CASALATDTQYF. The CDR3 DNA reads TGTGCCAGCGCGCTAGCCACAGATACGCAGTATTTT. The rearrangement joins TRBV7-6 to TRBJ2-3, with D tentatively TRBD2 (5 bases). Germline CDR1 reads SGHVS; CDR2 reads FNYEAQ. The CDR3 totals 12 residues. The V end was cut by 8 bases, the J end by 2 bases, with 8 bases between.

The V gene is TRBV4-1, the J gene TRBJ1-1; tentatively, D is TRBD1 (6 bases). The CDR3 is 15 residues long. Germline loops: CDR1 MGHRA, CDR2 YSYEKL. The germline V and J ends were trimmed by 4 bases and 0 bases, with 12 bases remaining between them. CDR3: CASSLGGTLNTEAFF. As DNA, the CDR3 is TGCGCCAGCAGCCTGGGGGGCACCTTGAACACTGAAGCTTTCTTT.

This clonotype occurred a few times. J is TRBJ1-1 and V is TRBV24-1; 8 nucleotides align to TRBD1. Germline assignment: CDR1 KGHDR and CDR2 SFDVKD. This CDR3 is built from 15 residues. V shed 3 bases and J 1 base; nucleotides not matched to a gene: 3. CDR3 DNA: TGTGCCACCAGTGATCCAGGACAGGGGAACACTGAAGCTTTCTTT. Its translation: CATSDPGQGNTEAFF.